The 19 T cell receptor beta chains below come from one sample, sequenced in a study of Graves' ophthalmopathy and Graves' hyperthyroidism. Using RNA transcripts, the TCR beta CDR3 regions were amplified. Second-round multiplex PCR followed a first-round RT-PCR using HTBI primers. TCRdb independently ran MiXCR on the multiplex PCR reads; one entry per CDR3 protein. Here the sample spans 500,000 to 700,000 distinct CDR3 sequences, around a fifth being singletons. Sequenced material: peripheral blood. These receptors all come from a woman between 18 and 30 years old with stable Graves' hyperthyroidism. Some clones in this sample may be carry-over from other donors' samples.

This clonotype has ten or more counts. The CDR3 DNA follows: TGTGCCAGCAGCACTCAGGGGGTGGGGGAGACCCAGTACTTC. Amino acid sequence: CASSTQGVGETQYF. The chain is built from TRBV5-5 and TRBJ2-5, with TRBD1 matching 7 bases. This CDR3 has 14 amino acids. Looked up from germline, CDR1 is SGHKS and CDR2 is YYEKEE (reference sequence). The trim removed 4 bases at V and 5 bases at J, leaving 8 bases unmatched.

This clonotype was observed many times. The chain recombines TRBV20-1 with TRBJ1-1, with TRBD1 as a possible D gene (6 bases). V lost 5 bases, J lost 4 bases, and 20 bases lay in between. Germline CDR1 is DFQATT and CDR2 is SNEGSKA (reference sequence). The CDR3 contains 15 residues. This chain's CDR3 is CSAPIGGSLATEAFF. CDR3 DNA sequence: TGCAGTGCTCCCATCGGGGGCTCGCTAGCCACTGAAGCTTTCTTT.

This clonotype was found many times. V gene TRBV11-2 combines with J gene TRBJ2-2; tentative D call: TRBD1 (6 bases). With 4 bases removed from V and 7 bases from J, the gap between germline ends came to 13 bases. The V gene's germline CDR1 is SGHAT and CDR2 FQNNGV. The CDR3 contains 14 residues. The CDR3 DNA reads TGTGCCAGCAGCTGGGACACCCTCGGCGGGGAGCTGTTTTTT. It encodes CASSWDTLGGELFF. The complete variable domain, with remaining parts taken from reference TRBV11-2 and TRBJ2-2, reads EAGVAQSPRYKIIEKRQSVAFWCNPISGHATLYWYQQILGQGPKLLIQFQNNGVVDDSQLPKDRFSAERLKGVDSTLKIQPAKLEDSAVYLCASSWDTLGGELFFGEGSRLTVL.

The table lists this clonotype with many counts. This chain links TRBV10-3 with TRBJ2-7; D perhaps matches TRBD2 (6 bases). The CDR3 loop spans 15 amino acids. Trimming left V 4 bases short and J 3 bases short, with 16 bases between. CDR1 is ENHRY, CDR2 SYGVKD, per germline. As DNA, the CDR3 is TGTGCCATCAGTGGTGACGGGGGATTGGGCTACGAGCAGTACTTC. Translated: CAISGDGGLGYEQYF.

This clonotype was seen ten or more times. No DNA is shown, since the ends of the CDR3 on it are uncertain; the CDR3 is the one TCRdb lists. The chain combines TRBV12-3 or TRBV12-4 with TRBJ2-2; the DNA was not compared with TRBD2, the D call given in the table. The length of the CDR3 is 16 amino acids, counting both ends. The CDR3 sequence: CASSFASGTNTGELVF.

As for this clonotype: This may arise from a read error, as a much more abundant clone is one base away. The V gene is TRBV30, the J gene TRBJ1-1; D remains ambiguous. CDR1 is GTSNPN, CDR2 SVGIG, per germline (reference sequence). The CDR3 loop spans 11 amino acids. Trimming removed 4 bases at V and 1 base at J, with 4 bases between. CDR3 DNA sequence: TGTGCCTGGAAGGAGAACACTGAAGCTTTCTTT. This sequence encodes CAWKENTEAFF.

This clonotype was recorded many times. The rearrangement links TRBV30 to TRBJ1-2; 8 bases agree with TRBD1. Per germline, CDR1 GTSNPN and CDR2 SVGIG (reference sequence). The CDR3 covers 13 residues. The J segment lost 8 bases and the V segment lost 4 bases, leaving 9 bases of the junction unmatched. CDR3 sequence (DNA): TGTGCCTGGAACCAAGGACAGGGAGAAGGCTACACCTTC. Translation: CAWNQGQGEGYTF.

This clonotype was seen at least ten times. The chain couples TRBV7-3 to TRBJ1-1; D is ambiguous. Per the germline V gene, CDR1 is SGHTA and CDR2 is FQGTGA. The CDR3 covers 13 residues. V was clipped by 5 bases and J by 2 bases, with 9 bases between them. The CDR3 here is CASSQLGNTEAFF. CDR3 nucleotides: TGTGCCAGCAGCCAACTGGGTAACACTGAAGCTTTCTTT.

In this sample, this clonotype turned up a few times. The rearrangement uses TRBV7-3 and TRBJ2-5, with 9 bases lining up with TRBD2. The V segment lost 0 bases and the J segment 2 bases; nucleotides outside the gene matches: 1. The CDR3 runs 15 residues. Germline V CDR1 and CDR2: SGHTA, FQGTGA. CDR3 nucleotide sequence: TGTGCCAGCAGCTTAACAGCGGGGGGTCAAGAGACCCAGTACTTC. Protein: CASSLTAGGQETQYF.

At least ten counts were recorded for this clonotype. The V call is TRBV10-2, the J call TRBJ1-5; possibly TRBD1 for D (5 bases). Germline CDR1 WSHSY, CDR2 SAAADI. The ends were cut back, 6 bases at V and 9 bases at J, with 18 bases in the middle. This CDR3 is built from 14 residues. CDR3 in amino acids: CASSDGTAGGPQHF. CDR3 nucleotide sequence: TGCGCCAGCAGCGACGGGACGGCGGGAGGGCCCCAGCATTTT.

This clonotype was picked up many times. The V gene is TRBV20-1, the J gene TRBJ2-7; TRBD1 matches 7 bases. The germline V gene has CDR1 DFQATT and CDR2 SNEGSKA (reference sequence). The CDR3 is made up of 14 amino acids. J lost 5 bases, V lost 0 bases, and 7 bases had no gene match. The CDR3 loop reads CSARDLTGAHEQYF. CDR3 coding DNA: TGCAGTGCTAGAGATCTTACAGGGGCGCACGAGCAGTACTTC.

In its sample, this clonotype was seen many times. The V gene is TRBV2, the J gene TRBJ1-2; tentative D call: TRBD1 (6 bases). Per germline, CDR1 SNHLY and CDR2 FYNNEI. This CDR3 comprises 13 residues. V was shortened by 6 bases and J by 0 bases, with 8 bases between the two germline ends. The chain's CDR3 is CASRGGANYGYTF. For the CDR3, the DNA is TGTGCCAGCAGAGGGGGGGCTAACTATGGCTACACCTTC.

V gene TRBV6-5 combines with J gene TRBJ2-5; 7 bases map to TRBD2. Per the germline V gene, CDR1 is MNHEY and CDR2 is SVGAGI. This CDR3 region has 14 residues. Trimming took 4 bases from V and 2 from J; bases not matched to a gene: 4. The CDR3 DNA is TGTGCCAGCAGTTGGGGGGGACTGCAAGAGACCCAGTACTTC. Protein sequence: CASSWGGLQETQYF.

This clonotype has at least ten counts. The V gene is TRBV6-1, the J gene TRBJ1-1; possible D gene TRBD1, 6 bases. Trimming took off 5 bases at V and 1 base at J, with 11 bases between the two ends. CDR3 size: 14 residues. From germline, CDR1 is MNHNS and CDR2 SASEGT. Here the CDR3 reads CASSRTATNTEAFF. The DNA for the CDR3 is TGTGCCAGCAGTAGGACAGCTACGAACACTGAAGCTTTCTTT.

This clonotype has at least ten counts. The V gene is TRBV20-1, the J gene TRBJ1-1, with D perhaps TRBD1 (6 bases). Trimming pared 5 bases from V and 4 bases from J, leaving 17 bases between. The CDR3 sequence is 14 residues long. The V gene's germline CDR1 is DFQATT and CDR2 SNEGSKA (reference sequence). The CDR3 sequence: CSASQPDRSTEAFF. The DNA for the CDR3 is TGCAGTGCTTCCCAGCCCGACAGGAGCACTGAAGCTTTCTTT.

This clonotype was observed at least ten times. J is TRBJ1-1 and V is TRBV4-1; perhaps TRBD1 as D (6 bases). Germline lookup yields CDR1 MGHRA and CDR2 YSYEKL. V dropped 10 bases and J dropped 3 bases, with 15 bases sitting between them. The CDR3 is 13 residues long. The CDR3 DNA sequence: TGCGCCACAGGGGCGCGAGGTGACACTGAAGCTTTCTTT. Amino acids: CATGARGDTEAFF.

J is TRBJ1-3 and V is TRBV11-2; D is possibly TRBD1 (5 bases). Germline V gene data show CDR1 as SGHAT and CDR2 as FQNNGV. Trimming shortened V by 1 base and J by 0 bases, and 10 bases separated the two germline ends. CDR3 length: 16 residues. The CDR3 bases are TGTGCCAGCAGCTTAGTTCAGGGCGGCTCTGGAAACACCATATATTTT. Its translation is CASSLVQGGSGNTIYF.

Ten or more counts support this clonotype. This chain uses TRBV7-2 with TRBJ1-3, with TRBD1 identical over 9 bases. Trimming removed 5 bases from V and 0 bases from J; junction bases left unmatched: 11. The germline V gene has CDR1 SGHTA and CDR2 FQGNSA. The CDR3 is 18 residues long. CDR3 bases: TGTGCCAGCAGCGTACCGGGACAGGGTTTGAGCTCTGGAAACACCATATATTTT. This translates into CASSVPGQGLSSGNTIYF.

In this sample, this clonotype turned up a few times. This may come from a read error, since a much larger clone is one base off. The genes are TRBV4-2 and TRBJ2-7, with D uncertain. The V gene's germline CDR1 is LGHNA and CDR2 YNFKEQ. Trimming took off 4 bases at V and 2 bases at J, with 24 bases between the two ends. CDR3 length equals 18 residues. The CDR3 nucleotides read TGTGCCAGCAGCCGCGGCCTATCGGACCAAAAGAGCCCCTACGAGCAGTACTTC. Its protein product is CASSRGLSDQKSPYEQYF.